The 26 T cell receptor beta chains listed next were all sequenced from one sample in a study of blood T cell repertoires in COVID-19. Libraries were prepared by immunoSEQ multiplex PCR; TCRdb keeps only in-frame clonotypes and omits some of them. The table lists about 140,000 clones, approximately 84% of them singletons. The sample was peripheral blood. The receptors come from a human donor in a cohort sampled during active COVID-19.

CDR3 residues: CASLPGTGDTGELFF. The CDR3 DNA reads TGTGCCAGCCTACCAGGGACAGGGGACACCGGGGAGCTGTTTTTT. The rearrangement uses TRBV28 and TRBJ2-2; 10 positions match TRBD1. Germline CDR1 is MDHEN and CDR2 is SYDVKM. The length of the CDR3 is 15 residues. Trimming took 8 bases from V and 3 from J; bases not matched to a gene: 6.

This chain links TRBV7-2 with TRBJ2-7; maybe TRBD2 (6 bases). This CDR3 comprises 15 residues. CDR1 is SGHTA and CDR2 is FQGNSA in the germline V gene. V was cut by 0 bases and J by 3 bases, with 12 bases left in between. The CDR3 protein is CASSLAPTRDYEQYF. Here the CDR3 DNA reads TGTGCCAGCAGCTTAGCTCCGACTAGGGACTACGAGCAGTACTTC.

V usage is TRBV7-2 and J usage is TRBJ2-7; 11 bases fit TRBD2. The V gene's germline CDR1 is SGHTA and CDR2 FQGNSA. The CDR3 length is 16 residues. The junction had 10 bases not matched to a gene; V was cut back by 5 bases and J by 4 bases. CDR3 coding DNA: TGTGCCAGCAGCATCCAACCCACTAGCGGGGGATACGAGCAGTACTTC. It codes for CASSIQPTSGGYEQYF.

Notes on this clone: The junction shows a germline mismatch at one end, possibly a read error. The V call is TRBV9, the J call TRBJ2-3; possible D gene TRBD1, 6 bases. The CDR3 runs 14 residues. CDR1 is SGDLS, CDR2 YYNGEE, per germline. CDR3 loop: CASSPAGTRGTAVF. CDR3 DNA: TGTGCCAGCAGCCCCGCCGGGACAAGGGGCACTGCAGTATTT. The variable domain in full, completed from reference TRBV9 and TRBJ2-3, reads DSGVTQTPKHLITATGQRVTLRCSPRSGDLSVYWYQQSLDQGLQFLIQYYNGEERAKGNILERFSAQQFPDLHSELNLSSLELGDSALYFCASSPAGTRGTAVFGPGTRLTVL.

CDR3 nucleotides: TGTGCCAGCAGTTACACATTAGGGGGGGGTCAGCCCCAGCATTTT. It translates to CASSYTLGGGQPQHF. The chain combines TRBV6-6 with TRBJ1-5, with a tentative D call TRBD1 (6 bases). Deletions cut 2 bases from V and 6 bases from J, with 14 bases between. The germline V gene has CDR1 MNHNY and CDR2 SVGAGI (reference sequence). The CDR3 loop spans 15 amino acids.

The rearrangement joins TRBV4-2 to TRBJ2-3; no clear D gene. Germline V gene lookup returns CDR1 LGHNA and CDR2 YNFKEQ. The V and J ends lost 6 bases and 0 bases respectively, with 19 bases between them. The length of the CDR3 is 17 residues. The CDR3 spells CASSELKASRSTDTQYF. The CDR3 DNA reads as TGTGCCAGCAGTGAGCTAAAAGCGTCTCGAAGCACAGATACGCAGTATTTT.

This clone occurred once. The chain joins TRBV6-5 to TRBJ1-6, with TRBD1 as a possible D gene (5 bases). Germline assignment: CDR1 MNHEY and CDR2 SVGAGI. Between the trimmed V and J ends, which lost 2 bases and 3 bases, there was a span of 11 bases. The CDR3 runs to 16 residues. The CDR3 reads CASSYRGNNYNSPLHF. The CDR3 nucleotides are TGTGCCAGCAGTTACCGGGGGAATAACTATAATTCACCCCTCCACTTT.

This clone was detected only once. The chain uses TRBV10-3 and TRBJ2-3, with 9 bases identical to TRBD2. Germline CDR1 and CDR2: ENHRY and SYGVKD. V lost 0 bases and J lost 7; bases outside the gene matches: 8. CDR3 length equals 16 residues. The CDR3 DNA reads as TGTGCCATCAGTGAGTCTTCTAGCGGGGCCGGTTATACGCAGTATTTT. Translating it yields CAISESSSGAGYTQYF.

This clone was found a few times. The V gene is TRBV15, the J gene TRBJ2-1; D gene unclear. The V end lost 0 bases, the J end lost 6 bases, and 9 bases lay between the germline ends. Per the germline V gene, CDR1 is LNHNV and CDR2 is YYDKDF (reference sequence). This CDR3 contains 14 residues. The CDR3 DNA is TGTGCCACCAGCAGAGATGCGTTTGGCAATGAGCAGTTCTTC. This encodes CATSRDAFGNEQFF.

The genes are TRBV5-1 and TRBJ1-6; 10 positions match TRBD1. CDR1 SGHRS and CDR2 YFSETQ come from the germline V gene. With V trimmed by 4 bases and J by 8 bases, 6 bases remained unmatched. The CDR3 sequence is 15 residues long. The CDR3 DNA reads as TGCGCCAGCAGCACGGAGGGACAGGGGCATTCACCCCTCCACTTT. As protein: CASSTEGQGHSPLHF.

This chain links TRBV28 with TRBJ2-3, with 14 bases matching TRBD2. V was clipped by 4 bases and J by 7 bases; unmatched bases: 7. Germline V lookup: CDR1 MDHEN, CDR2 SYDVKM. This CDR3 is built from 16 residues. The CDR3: CASSSGLAGGLHTQYF. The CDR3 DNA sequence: TGTGCCAGCAGTTCCGGACTAGCGGGAGGTCTTCATACGCAGTATTTT.

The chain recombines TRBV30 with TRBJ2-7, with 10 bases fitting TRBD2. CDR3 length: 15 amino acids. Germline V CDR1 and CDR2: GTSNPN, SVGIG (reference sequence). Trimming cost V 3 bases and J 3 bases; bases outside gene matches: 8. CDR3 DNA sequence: TGTGCCTGGAGCGCCGGGACTAGCGTGGTCTACGAGCAGTACTTC. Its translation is CAWSAGTSVVYEQYF.

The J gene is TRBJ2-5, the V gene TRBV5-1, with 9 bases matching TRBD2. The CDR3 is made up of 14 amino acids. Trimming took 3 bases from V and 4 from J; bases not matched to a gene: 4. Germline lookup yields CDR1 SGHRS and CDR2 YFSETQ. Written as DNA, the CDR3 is TGCGCCAGCAGCTCTGGGCGGGAGGGAGAGACCCAGTACTTC. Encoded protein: CASSSGREGETQYF.

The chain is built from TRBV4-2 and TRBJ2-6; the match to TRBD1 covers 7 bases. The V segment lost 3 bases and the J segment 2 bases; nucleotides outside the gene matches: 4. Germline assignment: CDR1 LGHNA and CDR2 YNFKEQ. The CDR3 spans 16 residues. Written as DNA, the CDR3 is TGTGCCAGCAGCCATATAACAGGGGCTGGGGCCAACGTCCTGACTTTC. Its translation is CASSHITGAGANVLTF.

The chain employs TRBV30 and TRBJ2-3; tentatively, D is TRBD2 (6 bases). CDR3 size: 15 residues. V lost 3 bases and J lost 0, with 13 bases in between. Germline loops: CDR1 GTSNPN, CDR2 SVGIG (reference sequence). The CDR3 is CAWSLRGGSTDTQYF. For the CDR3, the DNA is TGTGCCTGGAGCCTCCGTGGAGGGAGCACAGATACGCAGTATTTT.

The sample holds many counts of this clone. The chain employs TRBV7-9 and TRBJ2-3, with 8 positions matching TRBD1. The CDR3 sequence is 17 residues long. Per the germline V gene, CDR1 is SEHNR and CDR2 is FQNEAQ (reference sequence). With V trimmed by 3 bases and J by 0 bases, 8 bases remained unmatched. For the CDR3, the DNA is TGTGCCAGCAGCTTTTATCGGGACAGGACTAGCACAGATACGCAGTATTTT. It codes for CASSFYRDRTSTDTQYF.

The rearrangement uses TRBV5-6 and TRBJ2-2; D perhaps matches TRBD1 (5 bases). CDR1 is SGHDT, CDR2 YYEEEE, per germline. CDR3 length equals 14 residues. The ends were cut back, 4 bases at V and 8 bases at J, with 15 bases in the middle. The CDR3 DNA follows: TGTGCCAGCAGCCCCGGACACCTCCGTGGGGAGCTGTTTTTT. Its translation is CASSPGHLRGELFF. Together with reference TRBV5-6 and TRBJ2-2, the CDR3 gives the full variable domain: DAGVTQSPTHLIKTRGQQVTLRCSPKSGHDTVSWYQQALGQGPQFIFQYYEEEERQRGNFPDRFSGHQFPNYSSELNVNALLLGDSALYLCASSPGHLRGELFFGEGSRLTVL.

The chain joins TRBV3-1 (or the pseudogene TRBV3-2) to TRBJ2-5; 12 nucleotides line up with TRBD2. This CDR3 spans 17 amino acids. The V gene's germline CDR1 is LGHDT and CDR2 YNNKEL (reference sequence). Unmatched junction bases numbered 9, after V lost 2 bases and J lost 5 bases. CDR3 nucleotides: TGTGCCAGCAGCCAATTAGCGCTAGCGGGGGGGCGGGAGACCCAGTACTTC. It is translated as CASSQLALAGGRETQYF.

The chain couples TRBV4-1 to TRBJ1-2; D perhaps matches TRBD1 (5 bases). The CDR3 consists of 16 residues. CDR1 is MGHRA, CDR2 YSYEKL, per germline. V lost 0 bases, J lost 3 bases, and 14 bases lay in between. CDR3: CASSQDRLGTYYGYTF. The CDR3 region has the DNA TGCGCCAGCAGCCAAGATCGTCTAGGGACTTACTATGGCTACACCTTC.

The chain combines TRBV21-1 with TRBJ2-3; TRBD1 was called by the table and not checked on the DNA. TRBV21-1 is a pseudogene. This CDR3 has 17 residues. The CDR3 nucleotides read TGTGCCAGCAGTAGGGAACAGGGACCCGGGGGCACAGATACGCAGTATTTT. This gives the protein CASSREQGPGGTDTQYF.

The CDR3 loop is CASSYLLAGYNEQFF. As DNA, the CDR3 is TGTGCCAGCAGTTACTTACTAGCGGGGTACAATGAGCAGTTCTTC. This chain uses TRBV6-5 with TRBJ2-1; 10 bases map to TRBD2. Unmatched junction bases numbered 1, after V lost 1 base and J lost 4 bases. Germline V gene lookup returns CDR1 MNHEY and CDR2 SVGAGI. This CDR3 is built from 15 residues.

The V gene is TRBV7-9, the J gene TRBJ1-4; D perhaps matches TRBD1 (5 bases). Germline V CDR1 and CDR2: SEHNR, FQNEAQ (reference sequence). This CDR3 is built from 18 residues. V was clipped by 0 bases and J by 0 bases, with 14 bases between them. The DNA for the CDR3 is TGTGCCAGCAGCTTAGCGCGGGGGTCCCATACAACTAATGAAAAACTGTTTTTT. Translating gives CASSLARGSHTTNEKLFF.

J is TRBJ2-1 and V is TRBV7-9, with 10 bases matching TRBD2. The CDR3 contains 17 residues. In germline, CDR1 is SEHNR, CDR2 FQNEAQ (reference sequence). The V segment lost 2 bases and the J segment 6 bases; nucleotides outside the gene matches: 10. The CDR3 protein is CASSLWRRASGGNEQFF. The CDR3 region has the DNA TGTGCCAGCAGCTTATGGCGTCGGGCTAGCGGGGGCAATGAGCAGTTCTTC.

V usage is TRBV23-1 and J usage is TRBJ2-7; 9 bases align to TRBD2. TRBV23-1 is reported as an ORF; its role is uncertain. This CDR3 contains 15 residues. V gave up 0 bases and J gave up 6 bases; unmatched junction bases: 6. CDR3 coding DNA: TGCGCCAGCAGTCAATCCATAGCGGGAGCCCCCGAGCAGTACGTC. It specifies CASSQSIAGAPEQYV.

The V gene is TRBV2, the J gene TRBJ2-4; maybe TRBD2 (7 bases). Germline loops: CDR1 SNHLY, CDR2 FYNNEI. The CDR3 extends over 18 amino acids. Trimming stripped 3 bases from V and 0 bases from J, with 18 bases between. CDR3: CASSDGSPGGRAKNIQYF. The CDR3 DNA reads TGTGCCAGCAGTGATGGGTCTCCCGGGGGGCGAGCCAAAAACATTCAGTACTTC.

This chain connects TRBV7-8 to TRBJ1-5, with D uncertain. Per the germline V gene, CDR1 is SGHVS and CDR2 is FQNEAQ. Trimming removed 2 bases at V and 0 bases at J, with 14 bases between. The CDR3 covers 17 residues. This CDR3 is CASSLTIVRGSNQPQHF. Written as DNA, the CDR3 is TGTGCCAGCAGCTTAACCATAGTTCGGGGTAGCAATCAGCCCCAGCATTTT.